A single T cell receptor beta chain is shown here with its context. This record comes from a study of early stage breast cancer tumors. Study-wide background: Of some 17 invasive breast tumors, about a dozen were hormone receptor-positive, HER2-negative.

Method: immunoSEQ multiplex PCR; TCRdb's copy keeps in-frame clones and lacks some. The sample includes about 28,000 clones, roughly 77% of them seen just once. The V end was cut by 4 bases, the J end by 3 bases, with 9 bases between. Germline CDR1 is MNHEY and CDR2 is SVGAGI. The CDR3 runs 13 residues. The clonotype originates from a person in their forties with breast cancer. Sequencing used blood. J is TRBJ2-5 and V is TRBV6-5; tentative D call: TRBD2 (6 bases). The CDR3 nucleotides read TGTGCCAGCAGTTCGACTAGTAAAGAGACCCAGTACTTC. Protein sequence: CASSSTSKETQYF.